This T cell receptor (beta chain) is from a study of patients and donors after allogeneic stem cell transplantation (dated by TCRdb to about 2020). This clonotype was observed once. Its antigen is unknown. No per-base quality is available; no much larger clone lies one base away. One read alone lends weak support. From cysteine to phenylalanine, the CDR3 is 13 amino acids long. Just the 39-base CDR3 DNA is kept, in frame starting at base 1. According to the germline V gene, CDR1 reads MGHRA and CDR2 reads YSYEKL. V loses 2 bases of germline sequence and J loses 2 bases, and the interval between the two ends is 6 bases. The protocol used for the library was RT-PCR. The reads were generated on a NextSeq 550. TCRdb handled the public reads itself, with Q25 trimming in fastp and clone calling in MiXCR, and kept productive beta chains. Each CDR3 protein gets just one entry, which takes the most common genes and DNA from the rows behind it. The sample has 150,000 to 200,000 distinct CDR3 sequences on record, 24% of them singletons. The top ten constitute roughly 27% of the sample.

The rearranged segments are TRBV4-1 and TRBJ2-5, with no reliable assignment of the D segment. Sequencing was done on a sample of blood, either unsorted or a sorted T cell fraction (not recorded which). The TCR originated in a human donor who was either an allogeneic HSCT recipient or a stem cell or donor lymphocyte infusion donor (not recorded which). It is not recorded whose cells these are; they may come from a transplant donor. The DNA sequence follows: TGCGCCAGCAGCCAACGGGTACAAGAGACCCAGTACTTC. Translation gives CASSQRVQETQYF.